This TCR beta chain was recorded in a study of OX40 agonist ivuxolimab in advanced cancers. This table comes from immunoSEQ multiplex PCR, and its TCRdb copy is limited to in-frame clones, with some not included. The sample contains approximately 99,000 clones, roughly 95% of which appear only once. The CDR3 has 14 residues. Trimming took off 6 bases at V and 5 bases at J, with 17 bases between the two ends. Germline lookup yields CDR1 SEHNR and CDR2 FQNEAQ (reference sequence). The sample was CD4+ or CD8+ T cells sorted from blood, taken in a trial of the OX40 agonist ivuxolimab. This TCR derives from an adult with an advanced solid tumor such as melanoma, head and neck, liver or kidney cancer. The chain combines TRBV7-9 with TRBJ2-7; a weak D match, TRBD1 (6 bases). In DNA, the CDR3 is TGTGCCAGCAGGGATCAGAGGGGGATCGACGAGCAGTACTTC. Its translation is CASRDQRGIDEQYF.